The 27 T cell receptor beta chains reported below all come from one sample, sequenced in a study of T cell repertoires in cytomegalovirus infection. No cognate antigen is known for these TCRs. TCRdb ran MiXCR on the reads and lists one entry per CDR3 protein. This sample has about 920,000 distinct CDR3 sequences, with under 40% found just once. The sample consisted of cultured CD8+ T cells from PBMCs, taken from culture after CMV antigen stimulation. Receptors were obtained from a human donor in good health (CMV status not recorded). Some clones in this sample may be carry-over from other donors' samples.

This clonotype occurred many times. The chain uses TRBV7-2 and TRBJ1-5, with a tentative D call TRBD1 (6 bases). The germline V and J ends were trimmed by 2 bases and 7 bases, with 21 bases remaining between them. The CDR3 runs to 17 residues. Per the germline V gene, CDR1 is SGHTA and CDR2 is FQGNSA. This CDR3 is CASSLRAPMGAGQPQHF. The CDR3 DNA follows: TGTGCCAGCAGCTTACGAGCCCCCATGGGGGCAGGACAGCCCCAGCATTTT.

The V call is TRBV6-8, the J call TRBJ2-1; D remains ambiguous. V shed 6 bases and J shed 4 bases, with 19 bases lying between them. CDR3 size: 16 residues. CDR1 and CDR2 from the germline V gene are MNHGY and SAAAGT. This CDR3 reads CASSRPSADPYNEQFF. In DNA form, the CDR3 reads TGTGCCAGCAGCCGACCCTCTGCGGACCCATACAATGAGCAGTTCTTC.

This clonotype came up a few times. This rearrangement joins TRBV19 to TRBJ1-1, with 7 nucleotides matching TRBD1. Germline-derived CDR1 and CDR2 are LNHDA and SQIVND (reference sequence). The CDR3 totals 16 residues. The ends lost 5 bases at V and 0 bases at J; junction bases unmatched: 9. The chain's CDR3 is CASSHRQGLMNTEAFF. The CDR3 region has the DNA TGTGCCAGTAGTCATAGACAGGGATTAATGAACACTGAAGCTTTCTTT.

This clonotype was seen once. This chain links TRBV5-6 with TRBJ2-7, with TRBD1 identical over 7 bases. The CDR3 runs 13 residues. Per germline, CDR1 SGHDT and CDR2 YYEEEE. The V and J ends lost 4 bases and 3 bases, in that order; junction bases with no gene match: 4. CDR3 DNA sequence: TGTGCCAGCAGCGTGGGACAGCACTACGAGCAGTACGTC. This translates into CASSVGQHYEQYV.

The gene calls are TRBV6-6 and TRBJ2-1; D perhaps matches TRBD1 (6 bases). CDR3 size: 14 residues. In germline, CDR1 is MNHNY, CDR2 SVGAGI (reference sequence). The ends were cut back, 0 bases at V and 7 bases at J, with 10 bases in the middle. CDR3 bases: TGTGCCAGCAGTTACTCGGGAGACAGGAATGAGCAGTTCTTC. It codes for CASSYSGDRNEQFF.

The rearrangement links TRBV11-2 to TRBJ2-2, with 7 bases identical to TRBD1. The V segment lost 1 base and the J segment 3 bases; nucleotides outside the gene matches: 2. The CDR3 runs 15 residues. The V gene's germline CDR1 is SGHAT and CDR2 FQNNGV. The CDR3 DNA sequence: TGTGCCAGCAGCTTAGCTACAGGGGACACCGGGGAGCTGTTTTTT. This encodes CASSLATGDTGELFF.

Only a few counts were recorded for this clonotype. V and J are TRBV7-6 and TRBJ2-2; TRBD1 matches at 7 bases. The CDR3 sequence is 15 residues long. The V segment lost 3 bases and the J segment 6 bases; nucleotides outside the gene matches: 7. Germline assignment: CDR1 SGHVS and CDR2 FNYEAQ. The CDR3: CASSFGTVLAGELFF. The CDR3 DNA is TGTGCCAGCAGCTTCGGGACAGTCCTCGCCGGGGAGCTGTTTTTT.

The table lists this clonotype with many counts. The gene calls are TRBV12-3 or TRBV12-4 and TRBJ1-5, with D unclear. V was clipped by 3 bases and J by 1 base, with 10 bases between them. This CDR3 is built from 15 residues. The CDR3 DNA reads TGTGCCAGCAGTTTTAGATGGGGAAGCAATCAGCCCCAGCATTTT. This encodes CASSFRWGSNQPQHF.

This clonotype turned up a few times. DNA for the CDR3: TGTGCCAGCACCCAGAACAATGAGCAGTTCTTC. Amino acids: CASTQNNEQFF. This chain connects TRBV27 to TRBJ2-1; no reliable D call. Germline V lookup: CDR1 MNHEY, CDR2 SMNVEV (reference sequence). Trimming removed 7 bases at V and 5 bases at J, with 6 bases between. The CDR3 consists of 11 residues.

The CDR3 region has the DNA TGTGCCAGCAGGGCCACGGACGGACCCTACGAGCAGTACTTC. As protein: CASRATDGPYEQYF. V and J are TRBV6-2 or TRBV6-3 and TRBJ2-7, with D unresolved. Trimming pared 6 bases from V and 2 bases from J, leaving 14 bases between. CDR3 length equals 14 residues. From germline, CDR1 is MNHEY and CDR2 SVGEGT.

CDR3 in amino acids: CASSEGRGLSYNSPLHF. The CDR3 region has the DNA TGTGCCAGCAGTGAAGGCAGGGGTCTATCCTATAATTCACCCCTCCACTTT. The rearrangement links TRBV25-1 to TRBJ1-6; maybe TRBD1 (6 bases). Germline-derived CDR1 and CDR2 are MGHDK and SYGVNS. The CDR3 is 17 residues long. V was shortened by 2 bases and J by 1 base, with 12 bases between the two germline ends.

This rearrangement joins TRBV4-1 to TRBJ1-1; 11 nucleotides agree with TRBD1. Germline CDR1 and CDR2: MGHRA and YSYEKL. The CDR3 covers 17 residues. J was trimmed by 0 bases and V by 1 base; bases with no gene match: 4. The CDR3 here is CASSQVPGQGVNTEAFF. CDR3 in DNA: TGCGCCAGCAGCCAAGTCCCGGGACAGGGGGTGAACACTGAAGCTTTCTTT.

This clonotype has more than one count but fewer than ten. This rearrangement joins TRBV4-3 to TRBJ1-1, with D uncertain. Germline V CDR1 and CDR2: LGHNA, YSLEER. CDR3 length equals 17 residues. The ends were cut back, 0 bases at V and 1 base at J, with 15 bases in the middle. The CDR3 loop reads CASSQDTVFMWNTEAFF. CDR3 DNA sequence: TGCGCCAGCAGCCAAGATACGGTATTTATGTGGAACACTGAAGCTTTCTTT.

This clonotype has ten or more counts. The chain carries TRBV7-9 and TRBJ2-2, with D unclear. V lost 5 bases to trimming and J lost 4 bases, with 11 bases between them. The CDR3 spans 14 residues. Germline-derived CDR1 and CDR2 are SEHNR and FQNEAQ (reference sequence). CDR3 loop: CASSASVGTGELFF. In nucleotides, the CDR3 is TGTGCCAGCAGCGCCTCCGTGGGCACCGGGGAGCTGTTTTTT.

CDR3 amino acids: CASKSGGSGANVLTF. For the CDR3, the DNA is TGTGCCAGTAAGTCGGGGGGCTCTGGGGCCAACGTCCTGACTTTC. The chain links TRBV19 to TRBJ2-6; 7 bases match TRBD2. Looked up from germline, CDR1 is LNHDA and CDR2 is SQIVND (reference sequence). The CDR3 covers 15 residues. Trimming cost V 7 bases and J 0 bases; bases outside gene matches: 3.

There are many counts of this clonotype. The chain combines TRBV5-5 with TRBJ2-6; 7 positions agree with TRBD1. The CDR3 contains 18 residues. Trimming at V came to 1 base and at J to 3 bases, leaving 10 bases not matched to a gene. The germline CDR1 and CDR2 sequences are SGHKS and YYEKEE (reference sequence). The CDR3 nucleotides read TGTGCCAGCAGCTTGATCCCCCAGACAGGGTTTGGGGCCAACGTCCTGACTTTC. This gives the protein CASSLIPQTGFGANVLTF.

In this sample, this clonotype turned up a few times. The chain has TRBV6-1 and TRBJ2-6; D could derive from TRBD1 or TRBD2 (5 bases each). V dropped 4 bases and J dropped 2 bases, with 9 bases sitting between them. This CDR3 region has 15 residues. Germline CDR1 and CDR2: MNHNS and SASEGT. CDR3 residues: CASSAWDPGANVLTF. The CDR3 DNA sequence: TGTGCCAGCAGTGCTTGGGACCCTGGGGCCAACGTCCTGACTTTC.

This clonotype appeared a few times. The chain uses TRBV6-2 or TRBV6-3 and TRBJ2-1; TRBD2 matches 8 bases. Per the germline V gene, CDR1 is MNHEY and CDR2 is SVGEGT. This CDR3 has 14 residues. Unmatched junction bases numbered 7, after V lost 5 bases and J lost 7 bases. The CDR3 loop is CASSTGGGLNEQFF. The DNA of the CDR3 is TGTGCCAGCAGTACGGGGGGGGGGCTAAATGAGCAGTTCTTC.

The chain links TRBV20-1 to TRBJ2-2; possibly TRBD1 or TRBD2 for D (5 bases each). The germline V gene has CDR1 DFQATT and CDR2 SNEGSKA (reference sequence). The CDR3 extends over 13 amino acids. V lost 6 bases and J 4 bases, leaving 12 bases between the germline ends. CDR3 protein: CSAPGTLTGELFF. The CDR3 nucleotides are TGCAGTGCCCCCGGGACCCTCACCGGGGAGCTGTTTTTT.

The genes are TRBV5-4 and TRBJ2-2; D unresolved. This CDR3 is 13 amino acids long. V dropped 5 bases and J dropped 1 base, with 6 bases sitting between them. The germline V gene has CDR1 SGHNT and CDR2 YYREEE (reference sequence). The CDR3, as DNA: TGTGCCAGCAGTATCGGGAACACCGGGGAGCTGTTTTTT. Translation gives CASSIGNTGELFF.

Many counts were recorded for this clonotype. J is TRBJ2-7 and V is TRBV12-3 or TRBV12-4; the match to TRBD2 covers 9 bases. With V trimmed by 5 bases and J by 1 base, 3 bases remained unmatched. The CDR3 has 14 amino acids. For the CDR3, the DNA is TGTGCCAGCAGTCCGAGCGGGGGGTCCTACGAGCAGTACTTC. This codes for CASSPSGGSYEQYF.

In its sample, this clonotype was seen a few times. J is TRBJ2-3 and V is TRBV27; D is undetermined. V shed 8 bases and J shed 4 bases, with 7 bases lying between them. CDR3 length: 11 amino acids. Germline V lookup: CDR1 MNHEY, CDR2 SMNVEV (reference sequence). The CDR3 loop reads CASLSADTQYF. CDR3 bases: TGTGCCAGCCTCTCGGCAGATACGCAGTATTTT.

This clonotype showed up just a few times. The chain uses TRBV7-9 and TRBJ2-1; 10 bases fit TRBD2. Trimming took 1 base from V and 2 from J; bases not matched to a gene: 8. The germline CDR1 and CDR2 sequences are SEHNR and FQNEAQ (reference sequence). The CDR3 runs to 18 residues. This CDR3 reads CASSLEPPGLAAYNEQFF. CDR3 coding DNA: TGTGCCAGCAGCTTAGAGCCCCCCGGACTAGCGGCCTACAATGAGCAGTTCTTC.

This clonotype was counted a few times. V gene TRBV7-6 combines with J gene TRBJ2-1, with TRBD2 as a possible D gene (7 bases). Deletions cut 5 bases from V and 1 base from J, with 12 bases between. Germline V gene lookup returns CDR1 SGHVS and CDR2 FNYEAQ. This CDR3 region has 15 residues. The CDR3 loop is CASSGGAFSYNEQFF. The CDR3 DNA reads as TGTGCCAGCAGCGGGGGGGCCTTTTCCTACAATGAGCAGTTCTTC.

This chain uses TRBV12-3 or TRBV12-4 with TRBJ2-5, with D possibly being TRBD2 (5 bases). The CDR3 contains 12 residues. V was pared by 6 bases and J by 4 bases, with 9 bases between. The CDR3 DNA reads TGTGCCAGCAGCCGGGAATTAGAGACCCAGTACTTC. Its protein is CASSRELETQYF.

The V call is TRBV4-1, the J call TRBJ1-5, with D perhaps TRBD1 (5 bases). Looked up from germline, CDR1 is MGHRA and CDR2 is YSYEKL. The CDR3 is 13 residues long. Trimming shortened V by 4 bases and J by 5 bases, and 9 bases separated the two germline ends. The CDR3 protein is CASSPGTHQPQHF. CDR3 nucleotide sequence: TGCGCCAGCAGCCCCGGGACCCATCAGCCCCAGCATTTT.

This clonotype appeared a few times. The genes are TRBV29-1 and TRBJ1-2; D is unresolved. The V end was cut by 5 bases, the J end by 7 bases, with 11 bases between. Germline loops: CDR1 SQVTM, CDR2 ANQGSEA. The CDR3 is 11 residues long. This CDR3 reads CSVRTRSGYTF. The CDR3 region has the DNA TGCAGCGTTCGGACCCGAAGTGGCTACACCTTC.